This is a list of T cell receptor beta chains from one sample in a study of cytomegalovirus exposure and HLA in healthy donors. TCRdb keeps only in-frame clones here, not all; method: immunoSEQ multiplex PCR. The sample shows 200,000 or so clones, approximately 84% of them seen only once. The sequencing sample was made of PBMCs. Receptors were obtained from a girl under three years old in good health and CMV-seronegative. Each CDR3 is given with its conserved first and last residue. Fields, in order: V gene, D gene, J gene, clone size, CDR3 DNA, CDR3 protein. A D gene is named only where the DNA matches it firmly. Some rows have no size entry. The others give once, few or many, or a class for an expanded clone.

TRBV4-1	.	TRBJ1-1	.	TGCGCCAGCAGCCAAGATCTATCCTTCAACACTGAAGCTTTCTTT	CASSQDLSFNTEAFF
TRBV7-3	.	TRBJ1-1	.	TGTGCCAGCAGCCAGTACGAGGGCACTGAAGCTTTCTTT	CASSQYEGTEAFF
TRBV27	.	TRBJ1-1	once	TGTGCCAGCAGTTTGAGGAGGGGAGGCACTGAAGCTTTCTTT	CASSLRRGGTEAFF
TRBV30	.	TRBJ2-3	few	TGTGCCTGGAGCGGGAACAGTCCCTTGACAGATACGCAGTATTTT	CAWSGNSPLTDTQYF
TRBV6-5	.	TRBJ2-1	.	TGTGCCAGCAGTCGTGGGGAAAGGGGGAATGAGCAGTTCTTC	CASSRGERGNEQFF
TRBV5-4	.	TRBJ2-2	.	TGTGCCAGCAGCGAGCTGGACACCGGGGAGCTGTTTTTT	CASSELDTGELFF
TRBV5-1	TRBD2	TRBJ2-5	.	TGCGCCAGCAGCTTGGCCGGTAGCGGGAGTTCTCAAGAGACCCAGTACTTC	CASSLAGSGSSQETQYF
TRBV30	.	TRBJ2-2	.	TGTGCCTGGAGTGTACAATGGCCCACCGGGGAGCTGTTTTTT	CAWSVQWPTGELFF
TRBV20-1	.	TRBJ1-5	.	TGCAGTGCTGGTCAGCAGCCCCAGCATTTT	CSAGQQPQHF
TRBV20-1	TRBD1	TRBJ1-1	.	TGCAGTGCTAAGACAGGGAAAGCTTTCTTT	CSAKTGKAFF
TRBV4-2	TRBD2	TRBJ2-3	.	TGTGCCAGCAGCCAAGACGGGGGACTAGCGGGGGATTTT	CASSQDGGLAGDF
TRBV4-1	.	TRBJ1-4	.	TGCGCCAGCAGCCAACAGGAGGTGGGTGAAAAACTGTTTTTT	CASSQQEVGEKLFF
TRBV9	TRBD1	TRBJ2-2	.	TGTGCCAGCAGCGCTATAAGACAGGGGGCCTCCGGGGAGCTGTTTTTT	CASSAIRQGASGELFF
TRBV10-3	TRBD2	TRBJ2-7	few	TGTGCCATCAGTGATCATCGCGGGAGGACCTACGAGCAGTACTTC	CAISDHRGRTYEQYF
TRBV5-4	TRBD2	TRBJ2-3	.	TGTGCCTCGGGGAGTAGCGGGGCATCCTCGGGAGATACGCAGTATTTT	CASGSSGASSGDTQYF
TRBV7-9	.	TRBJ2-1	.	TGTGCCAGCAGTTCCATTAGCTCCTACAATGAGCAGTTCTTC	CASSSISSYNEQFF
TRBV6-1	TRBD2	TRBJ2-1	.	TGTGCCAGCAGTGAATTCCCCAAATTCATAGCGGGAAGAGGGCGAACCCAATACAATGAGCAGTTCTTC	CASSEFPKFIAGRGRTQYNEQFF